A single sample is the source of the 8 T cell receptor beta chains below, sequenced in a study of shared clonotypes between healthy human individuals. Generated by immunoSEQ multiplex PCR, the TCRdb table keeps only in-frame clones and is missing some. This sample yields fewer than 1.4 million clones, of which approximately 80% are seen a single time; roughly 0.57% belongs to the top ten. Sequencing input: memory CD4+ T cells from PBMCs. Subset meaning: CD45RA-negative fraction. The receptors were sampled from a man between 18 and 35 years old in good health. Some clones in this sample may be carry-over from other donors' samples.

This clone has a handful of counts. The chain recombines TRBV5-4 with TRBJ2-7; TRBD2 matches at 8 bases. CDR3 length: 14 amino acids. Germline-derived CDR1 and CDR2 are SGHNT and YYREEE (reference sequence). V dropped 4 bases and J dropped 2; count of bases not matched to a gene: 5. The CDR3 DNA reads as TGTGCCAGCAGCGCCGGGACTAGACCCTACGAGCAGTACTTC. This sequence encodes CASSAGTRPYEQYF.

V usage is TRBV6-1 and J usage is TRBJ1-2; no firm D call. The CDR3 runs to 16 residues. Germline assignment: CDR1 MNHNS and CDR2 SASEGT. V lost 2 bases to trimming and J lost 4 bases, with 17 bases between them. CDR3 sequence (DNA): TGTGCCAGCAGTGAATCTCCCACGGGGATCGGCTATGGCTACACCTTC. Protein: CASSESPTGIGYGYTF.

In the case of this clone: A much larger clone lies one base from this, so it may be a read error. The V and J genes are TRBV5-1 and TRBJ2-5, with 9 bases fitting TRBD2. Losses at the gene ends were 0 bases for V and 3 bases for J; bases not matched to a gene: 3. CDR3 length: 15 amino acids. CDR1 SGHRS and CDR2 YFSETQ come from the germline V gene. CDR3 residues: CASSLAASGKETQYF. CDR3 in DNA: TGCGCCAGCAGCTTGGCCGCTAGCGGGAAAGAGACCCAGTACTTC.

This clone appeared a few times. The chain uses TRBV27 and TRBJ1-5; D remains unclear. With 4 bases removed from V and 4 bases from J, the gap between germline ends came to 5 bases. In germline, CDR1 is MNHEY, CDR2 SMNVEV (reference sequence). This CDR3 has 12 amino acids. As DNA, the CDR3 is TGTGCCAGCAGTTCCCTTAATCAGCCCCAGCATTTT. Its protein product is CASSSLNQPQHF.

The chain uses TRBV7-9 and TRBJ1-4, with D possibly being TRBD1 (6 bases). The CDR3 is made up of 15 amino acids. Trimming took off 1 base at V and 7 bases at J, with 13 bases between the two ends. Germline V CDR1 and CDR2: SEHNR, FQNEAQ (reference sequence). CDR3 nucleotide sequence: TGTGCCAGCAGCTTAGACAGGGCGCGGGGTGAAAAACTGTTTTTT. Encoded protein: CASSLDRARGEKLFF.

About this clone: Other DNA sequences in the same sample also yield this CDR3. The chain joins TRBV5-1 to TRBJ2-3, with 7 bases identical to TRBD2. Germline V gives CDR1 SGHRS, CDR2 YFSETQ. The CDR3 totals 15 residues. V gave up 4 bases and J gave up 1 base; unmatched junction bases: 6. The CDR3 coding sequence is TGCGCCAGCAGCCTTAGCGGGCCCGGCACAGATACGCAGTATTTT. It codes for CASSLSGPGTDTQYF.

The chain employs TRBV19 and TRBJ1-2; 8 bases match TRBD1. Germline-derived CDR1 and CDR2 are LNHDA and SQIVND (reference sequence). The CDR3 length is 14 residues. V lost 7 bases and J lost 3; bases outside the gene matches: 7. CDR3 region: CASTLGTGYYGYTF. Here the CDR3 DNA reads TGTGCCAGTACCCTCGGGACAGGATACTATGGCTACACCTTC.

A note on this clone: This may be a read error: a much more frequent sequence differs by one nucleotide. This sequence joins TRBV7-2 and TRBJ2-3; D possibly corresponds to TRBD2 (5 bases). CDR1 and CDR2 (germline): SGHTA, FQGNSA. The germline V and J ends were trimmed by 8 bases and 4 bases, with 19 bases remaining between them. This CDR3 spans 15 amino acids. CDR3 nucleotide sequence: TGTGCCAGCGGCTGGTCGGGTACGGGATCAGATACGCAGTATTTT. Amino acids: CASGWSGTGSDTQYF. Full variable domain (remainder filled in from reference TRBV7-2 and TRBJ2-3): GAGVSQSPSNKVTEKGKDVELRCDPISGHTALYWYRQSLGQGLEFLIYFQGNSAPDKSGLPSDRFSAERTGGSVSTLTIQRTQQEDSAVYLCASGWSGTGSDTQYFGPGTRLTVL.